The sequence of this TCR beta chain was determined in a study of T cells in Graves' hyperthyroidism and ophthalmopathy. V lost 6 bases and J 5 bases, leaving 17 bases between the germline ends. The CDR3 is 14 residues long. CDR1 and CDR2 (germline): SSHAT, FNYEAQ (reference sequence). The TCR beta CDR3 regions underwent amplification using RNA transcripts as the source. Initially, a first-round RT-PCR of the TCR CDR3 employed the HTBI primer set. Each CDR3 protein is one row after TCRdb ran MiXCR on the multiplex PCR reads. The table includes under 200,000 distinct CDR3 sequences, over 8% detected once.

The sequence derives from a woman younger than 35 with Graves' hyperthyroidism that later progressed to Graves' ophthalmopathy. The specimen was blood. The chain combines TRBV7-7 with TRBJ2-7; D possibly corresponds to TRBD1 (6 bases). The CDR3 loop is CASSQGAGAHEQYF. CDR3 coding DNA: TGTGCCAGCAGTCAAGGGGCAGGGGCCCACGAGCAGTACTTC.